This TCR beta chain stems from a study of cytomegalovirus exposure and HLA in healthy donors. Study-level findings and limits: Among immune exposure information, only CMV serostatus was available. In an earlier analysis, about 87% or about 30%: the productive usage of most TCR beta V segments.

The PCR ran on 60 Vbeta and 13 Jbeta primers. Libraries were prepared by immunoSEQ multiplex PCR; TCRdb keeps only in-frame clonotypes and omits some of them. In the table there are around 150,000 clones, 65% to 90% of which are singletons. Note on this clone: Its antigen is not identified.

This sequence was found in a man over 45 in good health and CMV-seropositive. The sample was PBMCs.

The CDR3 loop reads CASSSGTGYLMNTEAFF. The CDR3 DNA follows: TGTGCCAGCAGCTCCGGTACAGGGTACTTAATGAACACTGAAGCTTTCTTT. V gene TRBV11-2 combines with J gene TRBJ1-1; perhaps TRBD1 as D (6 bases). Germline V gene lookup returns CDR1 SGHAT and CDR2 FQNNGV. The length of the CDR3 is 17 residues. Deletions cut 4 bases from V and 0 bases from J, with 18 bases between.